This T cell receptor (beta chain) was captured in a study of identical twins (dated by TCRdb to the mid-2010s). Describing the broader study: To test whether fetal clonotypes persist, the study used deep sequencing on TCR alpha and beta repertoires from monozygotic twins, unrelated adults of various ages, and cord blood. To rule out contamination, the twin experiments were replicated at different times with different library preparation protocols.

Every donor was a healthy Caucasian. The twin cohort comprised three pairs of female monozygotic twins, all aged roughly 18 to 29 years. Peripheral blood mononuclear cells were the source from which RNA for the TCR libraries was isolated. Libraries were built with 5' RACE. Sequencing relied on an Illumina HiSeq 2000. Template switching introduced a universal primer binding site; the final cDNA contained a unique molecular identifier, enabling accurate counting of TCR cDNA molecules. Specific primers in the conserved constant-segment region were used to synthesize first-strand cDNA for the TCR alpha and beta chains. To control for contamination, each cDNA library was double barcoded with a SMART-Mk sample barcode plus Illumina barcodes. TruSeq adapter sequences and Illumina sample barcodes were added in two successive PCR steps. The Illumina HiSeq platform was used with custom primers to sequence TCR alpha and beta cDNA libraries. Regarding the original processing steps: Raw reads were processed with MiGEC to extract unique molecular identifiers, and MiXCR was used to determine CDR3 positions. Recombination models were inferred per individual with the repgenHMM and IGoR tools using an EM algorithm. Shared clonotypes were analyzed with the tcR package in R, and sharing was normalized by the product of cloneset sizes. Out-of-frame nonproductive sequences were analyzed to study raw recombination free of thymic and clonal selection effects. Clones were called with MiXCR by TCRdb after fastp trimmed the public reads at Q25, and only in-frame beta chains were retained. Entries that share a CDR3 protein sequence are merged under the most common genes and DNA. The V and J calls shown here were made by TCRdb, not taken from the authors' results. The sample table contains hundreds of thousands of distinct CDR3 sequences; only one count was recorded for 8.6% of them. In total, the top ten clones hold around 0.95% of the sample.

Sequences MGHDK (CDR1) and SYGVNS (CDR2) are obtained from the germline V gene. Trimming removed 4 bases from V and 9 bases from J, leaving 7 bases between the germline ends. Reading from cysteine to phenylalanine, the CDR3 counts 11 amino acids. The DNA shown is the 33-base CDR3, in frame from base 1. This clonotype was recorded only once. Its binding antigen is unknown. Base-call qualities are not available, and no considerably larger clone is one nucleotide away. A single read is weak support. Broader findings and caveats from the paper: Invariant T cells such as MAIT and iNKT could partly confound zero-insertion analyses, though diverse VJ usage argued against this for most clonotypes. The excess sharing between twins in beta out-of-frame sequences was weaker because fewer shared sequences reduced the signal-to-noise ratio. In monozygotic twins, recombination models systematically underestimated out-of-frame TCR alpha sharing, but the models matched the sharing seen between unrelated individuals. Compared with coincidental sharing between unrelated individuals, out-of-frame TCR alpha sequences shared between twins had an excess of sequences with low generation probability. Fewer insertions were carried by abundant cord blood beta clonotypes; a weaker similar trend was observed in young adult naive repertoires, while no such trend was observed in memory repertoires. Conclusions relied on cross-sectional statistical analysis, since the same donors could not be followed over many years.

The same data also went into a second study, on yellow fever vaccine responses in identical twins. The second paper states: The T cell response to vaccination in identical twins was reported by the authors to appear partly convergent and partly personalized. Focusing on identical twins, the study followed the T cell clones that responded to the vaccine, and did so with precision.

The sequence is built from TRBV25-1 and TRBJ2-1; TRBD2 is a weak D gene call, 5 bases matching. The clonotype was recovered from a woman younger than 35 in good health. Sequencing was carried out using PBMCs. The CDR3 is CASSGGFEQFF. The DNA sequence reads TGTGCCAGCAGTGGCGGGTTTGAGCAGTTCTTC.